Presented here are 9 T cell receptor beta chains from one specimen sequenced in a study of T cell responses to AZD1222 COVID-19 vaccine. Profiling relied on immunoSEQ multiplex PCR, and the TCRdb table lists in-frame clones only, not all of them. The sample has about 100,000 clones; 85% to 90% are singletons. This specimen was peripheral blood, taken on day 0 of AZD1222 vaccination. The receptors stem from an adult in good health.

This clone came up a few times. The rearrangement links TRBV7-9 to TRBJ2-2; tentatively, D is TRBD1 or TRBD2 (5 bases each). CDR1 and CDR2 (germline): SEHNR, FQNEAQ (reference sequence). This CDR3 region has 18 residues. Trimming removed 4 bases from V and 1 base from J, with 19 bases in between. The CDR3 nucleotides are TGTGCCAGCAGCTCCCCCAGGACCCGGGGCCAGAACACCGGGGAGCTGTTTTTT. Protein product: CASSSPRTRGQNTGELFF.

The rearrangement uses TRBV27 and TRBJ1-2, with a tentative D call TRBD1 (6 bases). The V end was cut by 2 bases, the J end by 0 bases, with 13 bases between. Germline V gene sequence: CDR1 MNHEY, CDR2 SMNVEV (reference sequence). This CDR3 comprises 16 residues. The CDR3 loop reads CASSLRGHGANYGYTF. CDR3 nucleotides: TGTGCCAGCAGTTTAAGGGGACATGGAGCTAACTATGGCTACACCTTC.

The V and J genes are TRBV7-9 and TRBJ1-1; no clear D gene. The germline V and J ends were trimmed by 6 bases and 1 base, with 6 bases remaining between them. The length of the CDR3 is 12 residues. CDR1 and CDR2 from the germline V gene are SEHNR and FQNEAQ (reference sequence). The CDR3 is CASSMGNTEAFF. The CDR3 coding sequence is TGTGCCAGCAGTATGGGGAACACTGAAGCTTTCTTT.

The rearrangement links TRBV2 to TRBJ1-1, with D possibly matching TRBD1 (5 bases). This CDR3 spans 12 amino acids. From germline, CDR1 is SNHLY and CDR2 FYNNEI. The V and J ends lost 6 bases and 5 bases respectively, with 10 bases between them. CDR3 sequence reads: CASRGVGTEAFF. Here the CDR3 DNA reads TGTGCCAGCAGGGGGGTGGGGACTGAAGCTTTCTTT.

Here the CDR3 reads CASSQISGVGTEAFF. The DNA for the CDR3 is TGTGCCAGCAGCCAAATCAGCGGGGTTGGAACTGAAGCTTTCTTT. The rearrangement joins TRBV13 to TRBJ1-1; no clear D gene. Trimming took 5 bases from V and 5 from J, leaving 18 bases between them. Germline CDR1 reads PRHDT; CDR2 reads FYEKMQ (reference sequence). The length of the CDR3 is 15 residues.

The V and J genes are TRBV19 and TRBJ2-5, with 7 bases matching TRBD2. Germline lookup yields CDR1 LNHDA and CDR2 SQIVND (reference sequence). This CDR3 contains 13 residues. The J segment lost 5 bases and the V segment lost 0 bases, leaving 0 bases of the junction unmatched. The CDR3 DNA follows: TGTGCCAGTAGTATAGAGGGAGGGGAGACCCAGTACTTC. Translation gives CASSIEGGETQYF.

The chain joins TRBV27 to TRBJ2-2, with TRBD1 matching over 8 bases. This CDR3 has 17 residues. The germline CDR1 and CDR2 sequences are MNHEY and SMNVEV (reference sequence). V gave up 4 bases and J gave up 2 bases; unmatched junction bases: 9. The CDR3 bases are TGTGCCAGCAGTTCCTATTTTACAGGGGGAAACACCGGGGAGCTGTTTTTT. This encodes CASSSYFTGGNTGELFF.

The CDR3 DNA reads as TGTGCCAGTTCTAGGACCGCCACTTACTACACCTTC. Protein: CASSRTATYYTF. V usage is TRBV12-3 or TRBV12-4 and J usage is TRBJ1-2; D is unresolved. This CDR3 spans 12 amino acids. V was trimmed by 9 bases and J by 10 bases, leaving 18 bases between them.

The table lists this clone with a count of one. The gene calls are TRBV19 and TRBJ1-2, with 7 bases lining up with TRBD1. Germline CDR1 reads LNHDA; CDR2 reads SQIVND (reference sequence). The CDR3 sequence is 14 residues long. The junction had 7 bases not matched to a gene; V was cut back by 5 bases and J by 4 bases. CDR3 sequence (DNA): TGTGCCAGTAGTTCCGAGGGGGCCGGCTATGGCTACACCTTC. Translated, it gives CASSSEGAGYGYTF.